This TCR beta chain was sequenced for a study of control samples from healthy donors and cancer patients. Here immunoSEQ multiplex PCR was the method, and the copy in TCRdb shows in-frame clones only, minus some. The sample consists of around 140,000 clones, 94% of them appearing once. The CDR3 runs 17 residues. Germline-derived CDR1 and CDR2 are SSHAT and FNYEAQ (reference sequence). As concerns this clone: A read error may produce the germline difference seen at one junction end.

The source is a man between 40 and 49 years old in good health. Sequences were obtained from blood. This chain uses TRBV7-7 with TRBJ2-2, with 7 bases that match TRBD1. CDR3 coding DNA: TGTGCTAGCAGCTTAGCGCAATCCGGGACAGTGGCCGGGGAGCTGTTTTTT. It yields the protein CASSLAQSGTVAGELFF.